These 17 T cell receptor beta chains were sequenced from one sample in a study of blood T cells in healthy people across ages. Then a second PCR, running roughly 6 to 12 cycles, was carried out with a sample-barcoded 5' primer and a J-beta primer mix. A single record per CDR3 protein comes from TCRdb applying MiXCR to the 5' RACE reads. The sample lists approximately 680,000 distinct CDR3 sequences, less than 40% occurring once. The sample was blood. The receptors were sampled from a woman at least 80 years old in good health.

This clonotype was detected many times. The rearrangement uses TRBV20-1 and TRBJ1-6, with D perhaps matching TRBD1 (6 bases). Between the trimmed V and J ends, which lost 3 bases and 6 bases, there was a span of 12 bases. The germline CDR1 and CDR2 sequences are DFQATT and SNEGSKA (reference sequence). The CDR3 covers 14 residues. In DNA form, the CDR3 reads TGCAGTGCTAGGGCGGGGACAAGTAATTCACCCCTCCACTTT. This translates into CSARAGTSNSPLHF.

This clonotype was seen repeatedly, ten times or more. The chain employs TRBV7-2 and TRBJ1-6; 7 bases match TRBD1. With 1 base clipped from V and 9 bases from J, the junction kept 9 bases outside the gene matches. In germline, CDR1 is SGHTA, CDR2 FQGNSA. This CDR3 comprises 16 residues. The chain's CDR3 is CASSLGGGGYGSPLHF. The CDR3, as DNA: TGTGCCAGCAGCTTAGGTGGAGGGGGCTATGGTTCACCCCTCCACTTT.

This clonotype was recorded at least ten times. This sequence joins TRBV9 and TRBJ2-3; D gene ambiguous. Germline CDR1 and CDR2: SGDLS and YYNGEE. This CDR3 comprises 14 residues. V shed 0 bases and J shed 2 bases, with 7 bases lying between them. This chain's CDR3 is CASSVAPITDTQYF. CDR3 DNA sequence: TGTGCCAGCAGCGTAGCACCCATCACAGATACGCAGTATTTT.

This clonotype was seen a few times. A much larger clone lies a single base off, so this may be a read error. This chain connects TRBV20-1 to TRBJ2-5, with 10 bases lining up with TRBD2. Germline V gene sequence: CDR1 DFQATT, CDR2 SNEGSKA (reference sequence). The CDR3 spans 16 residues. CDR3 region: CSASGVAGGLQEAQYF. In nucleotides, the CDR3 is TGCAGTGCTAGCGGGGTAGCGGGGGGTTTACAAGAGGCCCAGTACTTC.

This chain joins TRBV20-1 and TRBJ2-7, with D perhaps being TRBD1 or TRBD2 (7 bases each). Germline CDR1 is DFQATT and CDR2 is SNEGSKA (reference sequence). The CDR3 consists of 14 residues. Trimming removed 1 base at V and 2 bases at J, with 12 bases between. The CDR3 region has the DNA TGCAGTGCTAGAGTGACAGGGAGGGCCTACGAGCAGTACTTC. Residues: CSARVTGRAYEQYF.

Comments on this clonotype: Sequence at one end of the junction differs from germline and may be a read error. This chain connects TRBV28 to TRBJ2-4; D assignment may be TRBD1 or TRBD2 (5 bases each). This CDR3 has 13 amino acids. CDR1 is MDHEN and CDR2 is SYDVKM in the germline V gene. The CDR3 sequence is CAGRHRDRNIQYF. The CDR3 DNA follows: TGTGCCGGCAGACACCGGGACCGAAACATCCAGTACTTC.

The table lists this clonotype with many counts. This rearrangement joins TRBV28 to TRBJ2-1; 11 positions match TRBD2. The CDR3 covers 16 residues. J was trimmed by 0 bases and V by 6 bases; bases with no gene match: 4. Germline CDR1 MDHEN, CDR2 SYDVKM. The CDR3 loop is CASRSLAGDSYNEQFF. CDR3 DNA sequence: TGTGCCAGCAGGTCACTAGCGGGGGACTCCTACAATGAGCAGTTCTTC.

This clonotype was detected many times. An end of the junction does not agree with germline; a read error may underlie this. The gene calls are TRBV7-2 and TRBJ2-1, with D tentatively TRBD1 (5 bases). The CDR3 consists of 13 residues. The V gene's germline CDR1 is SGHTA and CDR2 FQGNSA. The CDR3: CASSLRQYNEQFF. The CDR3 nucleotides are TGCGCCAGCAGCCTCCGACAGTACAATGAGCAGTTCTTC.

Written as DNA, the CDR3 is TGTGCCAGCAGCTTCGGGGCGGGGGCCCCCTACGAGCAGTACTTC. Translation gives CASSFGAGAPYEQYF. The rearrangement links TRBV7-2 to TRBJ2-4, with a possible D match to TRBD2 (7 bases). The end of the DNA fits TRBJ2-7 better, so the J call may be wrong. This CDR3 has 15 residues. Germline CDR1 is SGHTA and CDR2 is FQGNSA.

This clonotype was counted at least ten times. The chain employs TRBV18 and TRBJ1-2; D is uncertain. Per the germline V gene, CDR1 is KGHSH and CDR2 is LQKENI. Deletions cut 2 bases from V and 6 bases from J, with 22 bases between. The CDR3 totals 17 residues. The CDR3 coding sequence is TGTGCCAGCTCACCAGACGGTTTCGGGCGGGTTCTCGATGGCTACACCTTC. This encodes CASSPDGFGRVLDGYTF.

This clonotype was observed many times. The chain employs TRBV29-1 and TRBJ1-1, with TRBD1 matching 7 bases. The germline V gene encodes CDR1 SQVTM and CDR2 ANQGSEA. Losses at the gene ends were 6 bases for V and 2 bases for J; bases not matched to a gene: 6. This CDR3 has 13 amino acids. The CDR3 DNA reads as TGCAGCGTACTGGGAGGGGGCAACACTGAAGCTTTCTTT. This gives the protein CSVLGGGNTEAFF.

This chain joins TRBV6-5 and TRBJ2-1; D is tentatively TRBD1 or TRBD2 (6 bases each). Germline CDR1 is MNHEY and CDR2 is SVGAGI. The CDR3 runs to 13 residues. Trimming took 5 bases from V and 9 from J, leaving 14 bases between them. DNA of the CDR3: TGTGCCAGCAGTAGGGGGGCCCGCAGTGAGCAGTTCTTC. This codes for CASSRGARSEQFF.

The chain couples TRBV3-1 to TRBJ2-2, with 10 nucleotides matching TRBD2. This CDR3 comprises 17 residues. CDR1 and CDR2 (germline): LGHDT, YNNKEL (reference sequence). J lost 7 bases, V lost 0 bases, and 8 bases had no gene match. The DNA of the CDR3 is TGTGCCAGCAGCCAAGATCTCCAGCGGGGGGGCCTCGGGGAGCTGTTTTTT. It specifies CASSQDLQRGGLGELFF.

This clonotype has a count of ten or more. The chain employs TRBV9 and TRBJ2-3; no firm D call. The CDR3 length is 15 residues. Trimming removed 1 base at V and 0 bases at J, with 9 bases between. The germline gives CDR1 SGDLS, CDR2 YYNGEE. In DNA form, the CDR3 reads TGTGCCAGCAGCGTAAGTAGTCGGAGCACAGATACGCAGTATTTT. It specifies CASSVSSRSTDTQYF.

V is TRBV4-2 and J is TRBJ2-1; the D gene could be TRBD1 or TRBD2 (5 bases each). V was trimmed by 8 bases and J by 6 bases, leaving 17 bases between them. The CDR3 has 14 amino acids. Germline V gives CDR1 LGHNA, CDR2 YNFKEQ. CDR3 bases: TGTGCCAGCTGTGGGGGATTAACCAGCAATGAGCAGTTCTTC. The encoded protein is CASCGGLTSNEQFF.

This clonotype was seen repeatedly, ten times or more. This chain joins TRBV20-1 and TRBJ2-3, with 8 bases fitting TRBD2. With V trimmed by 4 bases and J by 0 bases, 3 bases remained unmatched. The length of the CDR3 is 14 residues. Germline V gives CDR1 DFQATT, CDR2 SNEGSKA (reference sequence). In nucleotides, the CDR3 is TGCAGTGCTATCCGGGGGGGTAGCACAGATACGCAGTATTTT. It translates to CSAIRGGSTDTQYF.

The chain combines TRBV28 with TRBJ2-3, with TRBD2 matching over 12 bases. The CDR3 covers 16 residues. CDR1 is MDHEN, CDR2 SYDVKM, per germline. The J segment lost 4 bases and the V segment lost 5 bases, leaving 7 bases of the junction unmatched. DNA for the CDR3: TGTGCCAGCAGTCTCCTAGCGGGAGGGCATGCAGATACGCAGTATTTT. Protein sequence: CASSLLAGGHADTQYF.